A single sample gave rise to the 11 T cell receptor beta chains below, sequenced in a study of T cell responses to AZD1222 COVID-19 vaccine. Here immunoSEQ multiplex PCR was the method, and the copy in TCRdb shows in-frame clones only, minus some. The sample includes under 200,000 clones, about 91% seen only once; the top ten take 1.9%. The material sequenced was peripheral blood, taken on day 0 of AZD1222 vaccination. These receptors were collected from an adult in good health.

This chain links TRBV29-1 with TRBJ1-2; 9 nucleotides align to TRBD1. The CDR3 covers 13 residues. Trimming removed 5 bases from V and 6 bases from J; junction bases left unmatched: 7. Germline V gene data show CDR1 as SQVTM and CDR2 as ANQGSEA. The DNA for the CDR3 is TGCAGCGTTTTACAGGGGGCACGGGATGGCTACACCTTC. Its protein product is CSVLQGARDGYTF.

The V gene is TRBV4-2, the J gene TRBJ2-7; D is undetermined. The CDR3 contains 16 residues. V dropped 0 bases and J dropped 0 bases, with 12 bases sitting between them. CDR1 is LGHNA and CDR2 is YNFKEQ in the germline V gene. The CDR3 DNA reads as TGTGCCAGCAGCCAAGATGCGAGTTTTAGCTCCTACGAGCAGTACTTC. As protein: CASSQDASFSSYEQYF.

V gene TRBV6-1 combines with J gene TRBJ2-3; D ambiguous. Germline V CDR1 and CDR2: MNHNS, SASEGT. This CDR3 comprises 13 residues. V was clipped by 1 base and J by 4 bases, with 6 bases between them. This CDR3 reads CASSEGIPDTQYF. In DNA form, the CDR3 reads TGTGCCAGCAGTGAAGGGATCCCAGATACGCAGTATTTT.

The chain joins TRBV3-1 (or the pseudogene TRBV3-2) to TRBJ1-5; D gene ambiguous. Germline CDR1 and CDR2: LGHDT and YNNKEL (reference sequence). V lost 1 base, J lost 7 bases, and 5 bases lay in between. This CDR3 has 12 residues. The CDR3 protein is CASSQGEQPQHF. The DNA for the CDR3 is TGTGCCAGCAGCCAAGGAGAACAGCCCCAGCATTTT.

The chain combines TRBV27 with TRBJ2-7; 7 nucleotides align to TRBD1. With 6 bases clipped from V and 3 bases from J, the junction kept 8 bases outside the gene matches. CDR3 length: 14 amino acids. Germline CDR1 is MNHEY and CDR2 is SMNVEV (reference sequence). The DNA of the CDR3 is TGTGCCAGCAGGGCCGACAGGGTCGGCTACGAGCAGTACTTC. Encoded protein: CASRADRVGYEQYF.

This sequence joins TRBV10-2 and TRBJ2-1; tentative D call: TRBD1 (5 bases). This CDR3 has 11 amino acids. V shed 4 bases and J shed 9 bases, with 7 bases lying between them. Looked up from germline, CDR1 is WSHSY and CDR2 is SAAADI. CDR3 sequence: CASSGRVEQFF. CDR3 coding DNA: TGCGCCAGCAGTGGCAGGGTTGAGCAGTTCTTC.

V and J are TRBV6-2 or TRBV6-3 and TRBJ2-1; TRBD2 might be the D (6 bases). V lost 0 bases to trimming and J lost 2 bases, with 11 bases between them. The CDR3 sequence is 16 residues long. CDR1 and CDR2 (germline): MNHEY, SVGEGT. This CDR3 reads CASSYSSGRPYNEQFF. The CDR3 coding sequence is TGTGCCAGCAGTTACTCCAGCGGGCGACCCTACAATGAGCAGTTCTTC.

The chain is built from TRBV7-9 and TRBJ2-3; D is uncertain. Germline CDR1 and CDR2: SEHNR and FQNEAQ (reference sequence). Between the trimmed V and J ends, which lost 10 bases and 2 bases, there was a span of 16 bases. The length of the CDR3 is 14 residues. CDR3 sequence: CATSETGYTDTQYF. CDR3 in DNA: TGTGCCACCTCCGAAACTGGATACACAGATACGCAGTATTTT.

This chain joins TRBV4-3 and TRBJ2-1; D unresolved. The CDR3 covers 14 residues. Looked up from germline, CDR1 is LGHNA and CDR2 is YSLEER. The V end lost 0 bases, the J end lost 8 bases, and 11 bases lay between the germline ends. The CDR3 spells CASSQDRTRDEQFF. CDR3 nucleotide sequence: TGCGCCAGCAGCCAAGATCGTACAAGGGATGAGCAGTTCTTC.

The chain links TRBV4-3 to TRBJ2-1, with D possibly TRBD1 on 5 matching bases. The V end lost 0 bases, the J end lost 4 bases, and 13 bases lay between the germline ends. Germline V gene sequence: CDR1 LGHNA, CDR2 YSLEER. The length of the CDR3 is 16 residues. The CDR3 nucleotides read TGCGCCAGCAGCCAAGATCAGTACAGGTTTTACAATGAGCAGTTCTTC. Translated: CASSQDQYRFYNEQFF.

The rearrangement uses TRBV19 and TRBJ2-1; 7 nucleotides match TRBD1. The CDR3 covers 12 residues. CDR1 is LNHDA, CDR2 SQIVND, per germline (reference sequence). V shed 8 bases and J 3 bases; nucleotides not matched to a gene: 1. The CDR3 DNA follows: TGTGCCAGTTGGGACAGCTACAATGAGCAGTTCTTC. Its translation: CASWDSYNEQFF.